The 12 T cell receptor beta chains below all came from one sample that was sequenced in a study of blood T cell repertoires in COVID-19. Clones were read by immunoSEQ multiplex PCR, and TCRdb kept only the in-frame ones, dropping some. The sample contains roughly 100,000 clones, more than 80% of which appear only once. Sequenced input: peripheral blood. These receptors all come from a human donor in a cohort sampled during active COVID-19.

The rearrangement joins TRBV12-3 or TRBV12-4 to TRBJ2-7; D is possibly TRBD2 (5 bases). Trimming removed 2 bases at V and 7 bases at J, with 12 bases between. This CDR3 region has 13 residues. CDR3 residues: CASSLRLPGEQYF. In DNA form, the CDR3 reads TGTGCCAGCAGTTTACGCCTTCCGGGGGAGCAGTACTTC.

The chain recombines TRBV9 with TRBJ2-3; 9 nucleotides line up with TRBD1. J gave up 6 bases and V 4 bases, and 12 bases lay outside the gene matches. This CDR3 spans 16 amino acids. Germline V gives CDR1 SGDLS, CDR2 YYNGEE. CDR3 nucleotides: TGTGCCAGCAGCATGATGGGGGGGACAGGGACCGATACGCAGTATTTT. It translates to CASSMMGGTGTDTQYF.

The rearrangement joins TRBV19 to TRBJ2-2; no clear D. The CDR3 covers 13 residues. Trimming removed 2 bases from V and 2 bases from J, with 3 bases in between. Per the germline V gene, CDR1 is LNHDA and CDR2 is SQIVND (reference sequence). This CDR3 reads CASSIQNTGELFF. CDR3 in DNA: TGTGCCAGTAGTATACAAAACACCGGGGAGCTGTTTTTT.

In this sample, this clone turned up a few times. The chain joins TRBV2 to TRBJ2-2; TRBD1 agrees at 9 bases. There are 15 residues in the CDR3. V trimming: 4 bases; J trimming: 1 base; junction bases outside the gene matches: 1. Germline lookup yields CDR1 SNHLY and CDR2 FYNNEI. The CDR3 loop is CASSGQGGNTGELFF. The CDR3 DNA sequence: TGTGCCAGCAGTGGACAGGGGGGGAACACCGGGGAGCTGTTTTTT. Drawing the rest from reference TRBV2 and TRBJ2-2, the complete variable domain is EPEVTQTPSHQVTQMGQEVILRCVPISNHLYFYWYRQILGQKVEFLVSFYNNEISEKSEIFDDQFSVERPDGSNFTLKIRSTKLEDSAMYFCASSGQGGNTGELFFGEGSRLTVL.

This sequence joins TRBV29-1 and TRBJ2-3, with 9 bases that match TRBD1. This CDR3 spans 14 amino acids. V was pared by 6 bases and J by 1 base, with 5 bases of the junction left unmatched. Germline assignment: CDR1 SQVTM and CDR2 ANQGSEA. DNA for the CDR3: TGCAGCGTGTCACAGGGGGCTGGCACAGATACGCAGTATTTT. It specifies CSVSQGAGTDTQYF.

The V call is TRBV28, the J call TRBJ2-6, with 10 nucleotides matching TRBD1. J lost 3 bases, V lost 6 bases, and 5 bases had no gene match. The germline gives CDR1 MDHEN, CDR2 SYDVKM. CDR3 length: 16 amino acids. The CDR3 nucleotides are TGTGCCAGCAGCGGACAGGGGGTTATTGGGGCCAACGTCCTGACTTTC. Translation gives CASSGQGVIGANVLTF. Full variable domain (remainder filled in from reference TRBV28 and TRBJ2-6): DVKVTQSSRYLVKRTGEKVFLECVQDMDHENMFWYRQDPGLGLRLIYFSYDVKMKEKGDIPEGYSVSREKKERFSLILESASTNQTSMYLCASSGQGVIGANVLTFGAGSRLTVL.

This clone appeared a few times. This chain joins TRBV2 and TRBJ2-7; 14 bases align to TRBD2. The V gene's germline CDR1 is SNHLY and CDR2 FYNNEI. This CDR3 has 15 residues. V shed 4 bases, J shed 6 bases, and the junction held 5 bases outside the gene matches. In DNA form, the CDR3 reads TGTGCCAGCAGTGGACTAGCGGGGGGGCCAGGCGAGCAGTACTTC. Translating gives CASSGLAGGPGEQYF.

The chain joins TRBV5-1 to TRBJ1-1; maybe TRBD1 (6 bases). Germline CDR1 reads SGHRS; CDR2 reads YFSETQ. The CDR3 has 14 amino acids. With 0 bases removed from V and 5 bases from J, the gap between germline ends came to 11 bases. The CDR3, as DNA: TGCGCCAGCAGCTTGGTACAGGGTGGGACTGAAGCTTTCTTT. Translated, it gives CASSLVQGGTEAFF.

In its sample, this clone was seen a few times. The V gene is TRBV6-2 or TRBV6-3, the J gene TRBJ2-1; D is undetermined. Per the germline V gene, CDR1 is MNHEY and CDR2 is SVGEGT. This CDR3 has 15 residues. The V end was cut by 2 bases, the J end by 0 bases, with 8 bases between. The CDR3 DNA reads as TGTGCCAGCAGTTACGGCCAAAGCTCCTACAATGAGCAGTTCTTC. Protein sequence: CASSYGQSSYNEQFF.

The chain's CDR3 is CASSSRAGQFF. As DNA, the CDR3 is TGTGCCAGCAGCTCCCGCGCCGGGCAGTTCTTC. The chain employs TRBV7-2 and TRBJ2-1, with D unresolved. V lost 4 bases and J lost 12, with 10 bases in between. In germline, CDR1 is SGHTA, CDR2 FQGNSA. The CDR3 totals 11 residues.

The sample holds a few counts of this clone. V and J are TRBV4-1 and TRBJ2-7, with 8 nucleotides matching TRBD1. Per the germline V gene, CDR1 is MGHRA and CDR2 is YSYEKL. Trimming at V came to 0 bases and at J to 6 bases, leaving 10 bases not matched to a gene. The CDR3 covers 16 residues. CDR3 in amino acids: CASSQDYNRGNFEQYF. The CDR3 DNA is TGCGCCAGCAGCCAAGATTATAACAGGGGGAACTTCGAGCAGTACTTC.

The V and J genes are TRBV18 and TRBJ2-5; TRBD1 matches at 10 bases. CDR1 is KGHSH and CDR2 is LQKENI in the germline V gene. This CDR3 has 15 residues. V shed 6 bases, J shed 1 base, and the junction held 5 bases outside the gene matches. The CDR3 DNA reads TGTGCCAGCTCCCTGGACAGGGGGGTCCAAGAGACCCAGTACTTC. It specifies CASSLDRGVQETQYF.